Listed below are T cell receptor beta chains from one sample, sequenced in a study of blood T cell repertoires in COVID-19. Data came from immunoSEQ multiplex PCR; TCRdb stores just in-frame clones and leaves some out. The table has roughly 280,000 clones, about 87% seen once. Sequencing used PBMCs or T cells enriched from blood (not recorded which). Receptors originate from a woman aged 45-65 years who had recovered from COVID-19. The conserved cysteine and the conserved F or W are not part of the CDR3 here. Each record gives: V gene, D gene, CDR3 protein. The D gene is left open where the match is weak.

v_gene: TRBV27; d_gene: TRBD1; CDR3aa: ASSSHWTGGLNTEAF
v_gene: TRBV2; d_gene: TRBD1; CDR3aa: ASSDWQGAHTIY
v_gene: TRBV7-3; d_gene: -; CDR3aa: ASSFDSTDTQY
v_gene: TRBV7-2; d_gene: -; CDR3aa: ASSLGLAPTGELF
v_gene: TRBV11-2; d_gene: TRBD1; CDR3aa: ASSARDRAQPNYGYT
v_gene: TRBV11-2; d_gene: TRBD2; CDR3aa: ASSLGAAGVDEQY
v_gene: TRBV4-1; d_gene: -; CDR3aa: ASSQSELRTEAF
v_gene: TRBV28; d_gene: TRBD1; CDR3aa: ASSPGQGADYGYT
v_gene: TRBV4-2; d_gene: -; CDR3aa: ASSKRDRTNTEAF
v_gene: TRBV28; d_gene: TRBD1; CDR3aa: ASRPGQGGQPQH
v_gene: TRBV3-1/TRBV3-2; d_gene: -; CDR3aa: ASSQDLGEVPTEAF
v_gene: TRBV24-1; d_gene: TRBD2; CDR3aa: ATSDGGRVTDMQY
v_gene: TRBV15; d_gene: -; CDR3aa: ATSREGYGYT
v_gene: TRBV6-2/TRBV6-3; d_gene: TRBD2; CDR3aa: ASSYNLGLAGGNTGELF
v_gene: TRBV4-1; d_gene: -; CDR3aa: ASSQVGHEQY
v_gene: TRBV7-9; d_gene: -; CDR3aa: ASSLFPGDYGYT